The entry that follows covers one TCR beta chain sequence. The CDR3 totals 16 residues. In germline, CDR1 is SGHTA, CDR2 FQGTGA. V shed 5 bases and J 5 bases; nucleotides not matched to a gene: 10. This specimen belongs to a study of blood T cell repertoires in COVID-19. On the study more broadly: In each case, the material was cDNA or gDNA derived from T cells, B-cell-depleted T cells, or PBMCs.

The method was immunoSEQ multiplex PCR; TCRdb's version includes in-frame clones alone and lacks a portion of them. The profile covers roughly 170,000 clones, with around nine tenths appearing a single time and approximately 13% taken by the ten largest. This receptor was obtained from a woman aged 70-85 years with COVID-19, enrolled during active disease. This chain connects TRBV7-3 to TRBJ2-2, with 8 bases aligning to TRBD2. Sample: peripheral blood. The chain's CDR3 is CASSPTGLAATGELFF. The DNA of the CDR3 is TGTGCCAGCAGCCCGACCGGACTAGCCGCGACCGGGGAGCTGTTTTTT.